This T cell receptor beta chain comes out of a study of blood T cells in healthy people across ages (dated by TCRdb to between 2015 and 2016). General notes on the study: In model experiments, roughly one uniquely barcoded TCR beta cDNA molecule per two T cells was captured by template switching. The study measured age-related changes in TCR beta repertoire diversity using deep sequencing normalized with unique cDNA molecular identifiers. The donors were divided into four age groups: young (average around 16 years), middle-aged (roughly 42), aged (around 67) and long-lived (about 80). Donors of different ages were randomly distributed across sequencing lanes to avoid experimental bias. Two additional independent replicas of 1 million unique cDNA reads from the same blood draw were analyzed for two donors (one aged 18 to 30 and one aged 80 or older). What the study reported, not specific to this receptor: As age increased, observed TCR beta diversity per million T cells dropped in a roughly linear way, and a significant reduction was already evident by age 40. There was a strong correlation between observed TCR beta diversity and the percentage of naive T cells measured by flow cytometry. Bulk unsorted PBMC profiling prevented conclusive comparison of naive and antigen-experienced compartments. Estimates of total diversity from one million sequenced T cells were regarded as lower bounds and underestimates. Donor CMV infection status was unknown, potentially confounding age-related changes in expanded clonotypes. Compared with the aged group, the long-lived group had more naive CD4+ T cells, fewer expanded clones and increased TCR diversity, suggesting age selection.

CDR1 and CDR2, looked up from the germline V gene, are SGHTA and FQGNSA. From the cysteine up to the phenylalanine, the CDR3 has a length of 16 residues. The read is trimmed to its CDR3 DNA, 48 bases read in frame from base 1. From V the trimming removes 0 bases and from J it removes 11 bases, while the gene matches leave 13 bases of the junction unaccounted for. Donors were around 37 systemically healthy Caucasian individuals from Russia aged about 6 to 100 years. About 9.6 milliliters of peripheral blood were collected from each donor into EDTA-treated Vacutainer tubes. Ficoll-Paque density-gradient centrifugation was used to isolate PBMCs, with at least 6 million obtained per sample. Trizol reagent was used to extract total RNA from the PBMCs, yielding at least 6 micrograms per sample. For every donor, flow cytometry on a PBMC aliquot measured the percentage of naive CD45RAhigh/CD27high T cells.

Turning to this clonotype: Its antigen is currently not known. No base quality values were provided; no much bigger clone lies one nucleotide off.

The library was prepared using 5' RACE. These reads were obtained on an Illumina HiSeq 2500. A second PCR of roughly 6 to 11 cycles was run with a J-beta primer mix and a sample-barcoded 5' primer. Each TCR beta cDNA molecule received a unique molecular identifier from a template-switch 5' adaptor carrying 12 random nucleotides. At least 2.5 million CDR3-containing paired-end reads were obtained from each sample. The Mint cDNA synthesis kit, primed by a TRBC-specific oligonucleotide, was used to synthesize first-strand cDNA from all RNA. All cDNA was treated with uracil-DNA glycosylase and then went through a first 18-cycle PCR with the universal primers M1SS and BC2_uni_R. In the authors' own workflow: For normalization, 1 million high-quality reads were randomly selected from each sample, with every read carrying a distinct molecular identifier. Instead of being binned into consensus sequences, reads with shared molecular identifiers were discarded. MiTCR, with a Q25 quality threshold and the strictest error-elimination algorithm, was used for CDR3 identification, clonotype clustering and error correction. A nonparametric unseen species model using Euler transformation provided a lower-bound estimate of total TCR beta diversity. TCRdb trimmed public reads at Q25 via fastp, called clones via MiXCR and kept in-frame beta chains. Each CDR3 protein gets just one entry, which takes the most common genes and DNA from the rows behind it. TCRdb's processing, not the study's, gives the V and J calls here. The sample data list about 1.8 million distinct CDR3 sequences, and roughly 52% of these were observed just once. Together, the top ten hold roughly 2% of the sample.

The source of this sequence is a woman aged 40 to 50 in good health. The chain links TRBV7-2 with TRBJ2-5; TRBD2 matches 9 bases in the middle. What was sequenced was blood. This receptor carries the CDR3 CASSLAYSGGTNEQYF. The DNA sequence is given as TGTGCCAGCAGCTTAGCTTATAGCGGGGGCACAAATGAGCAGTACTTC.